A single sample is the source of the 26 T cell receptor beta chains below, sequenced in a study of blood T cell repertoires in COVID-19. The data were produced by immunoSEQ multiplex PCR, yet TCRdb's version contains in-frame clones alone and is incomplete. The sample contains just over 300,000 clones, around nine tenths of which appear only once. Input material: peripheral blood. All receptors derive from a woman between 25 and 40 years old with COVID-19, enrolled during active disease.

The chain uses TRBV5-4 and TRBJ2-1; 11 positions match TRBD2. The CDR3 is 15 amino acids. Germline V CDR1 and CDR2: SGHNT, YYREEE (reference sequence). V lost 0 bases and J lost 9; bases outside the gene matches: 5. The CDR3 DNA reads TGTGCCAGCAGCTTGGATCTAGCGGGGGGAGGTGAGCAGTTCTTC. Encoded protein: CASSLDLAGGGEQFF.

The V and J genes are TRBV2 and TRBJ1-1; D is perhaps TRBD1 (6 bases). From germline, CDR1 is SNHLY and CDR2 FYNNEI. The germline V and J ends were trimmed by 7 bases and 0 bases, with 12 bases remaining between them. The CDR3 extends over 14 amino acids. The CDR3 loop is CASTRQGMNTEAFF. CDR3 DNA: TGTGCCAGCACGAGGCAGGGGATGAACACTGAAGCTTTCTTT.

V gene TRBV2 combines with J gene TRBJ1-2; TRBD1 agrees at 7 bases. This CDR3 comprises 14 residues. Germline values: CDR1 SNHLY, CDR2 FYNNEI. Trimming removed 3 bases from V and 6 bases from J; junction bases left unmatched: 7. The CDR3 coding sequence is TGTGCCAGCAGTGAGGACAGGAGGGTTGATGGCTACACCTTC. This gives the protein CASSEDRRVDGYTF.

This sequence joins TRBV6-2 or TRBV6-3 and TRBJ1-5, with D maybe TRBD1 (6 bases). From germline, CDR1 is MNHEY and CDR2 SVGEGT. Trimming cost V 6 bases and J 5 bases, with 17 bases left between them. The CDR3 spans 15 residues. The CDR3 nucleotides are TGTGCCAGCAGCTCATTTCGGACAGTTGATCAGCCCCAGCATTTT. Protein: CASSSFRTVDQPQHF.

The gene calls are TRBV2 and TRBJ1-2, with D perhaps TRBD1 (6 bases). V gave up 2 bases and J gave up 4 bases, with 14 bases separating them. From germline, CDR1 is SNHLY and CDR2 FYNNEI. This CDR3 has 15 amino acids. The CDR3 sequence: CASSEFTPGAYGYTF. As DNA, the CDR3 is TGTGCCAGCAGTGAATTTACGCCAGGGGCCTATGGCTACACCTTC. Full variable domain (outside the CDR3, taken from reference TRBV2 and TRBJ1-2): EPEVTQTPSHQVTQMGQEVILRCVPISNHLYFYWYRQILGQKVEFLVSFYNNEISEKSEIFDDQFSVERPDGSNFTLKIRSTKLEDSAMYFCASSEFTPGAYGYTFGSGTRLTVV.

There are a few counts of this clone. V is TRBV12-5 and J is TRBJ1-4, with D perhaps TRBD1 (6 bases). Germline values: CDR1 LGHNT, CDR2 FRNRAP. V was shortened by 1 base and J by 7 bases, with 13 bases between the two germline ends. This CDR3 region has 15 residues. The CDR3 sequence: CASGLASRGFEKLFF. The DNA for the CDR3 is TGTGCTAGTGGTTTGGCTTCCAGGGGTTTTGAAAAACTGTTTTTT.

This chain joins TRBV27 and TRBJ1-1; D unclear. Between the trimmed V and J ends, which lost 8 bases and 6 bases, there was a span of 13 bases. Germline V gene lookup returns CDR1 MNHEY and CDR2 SMNVEV (reference sequence). The CDR3 contains 12 residues. The CDR3 here is CASGLTGSEAFF. CDR3 in DNA: TGTGCCAGCGGACTTACGGGGTCTGAAGCTTTCTTT.

This chain joins TRBV7-9 and TRBJ2-7; weak D call: TRBD2 (5 bases). Deletions cut 3 bases from V and 5 bases from J, with 14 bases between. Germline loops: CDR1 SEHNR, CDR2 FQNEAQ (reference sequence). The CDR3 totals 14 residues. The CDR3 sequence: CASSFVSAGDEQYF. CDR3 in DNA: TGTGCCAGCAGCTTTGTCAGCGCCGGGGACGAGCAGTACTTC.

This chain links TRBV10-3 with TRBJ2-7; TRBD2 might be the D (5 bases). The CDR3 covers 15 residues. V lost 0 bases, J lost 2 bases, and 11 bases lay in between. Looked up from germline, CDR1 is ENHRY and CDR2 is SYGVKD. The CDR3 DNA is TGTGCCATCAGTGAGTCTGAGGACGGGACCTACGAGCAGTACTTC. It specifies CAISESEDGTYEQYF.

This clone was counted a single time. The CDR3 nucleotides are TGTGCCAGCTCACCCACCGGGGGGCAGGAAAAACTGTTTTTT. Protein sequence: CASSPTGGQEKLFF. V gene TRBV18 combines with J gene TRBJ1-4; perhaps TRBD1 as D (6 bases). The CDR3 extends over 14 amino acids. CDR1 and CDR2 (germline): KGHSH, LQKENI. The V end was cut by 3 bases, the J end by 8 bases, with 13 bases between.

The chain recombines TRBV15 with TRBJ1-6; 8 nucleotides match TRBD1. Germline CDR1 is LNHNV and CDR2 is YYDKDF (reference sequence). V was pared by 0 bases and J by 7 bases, with 5 bases of the junction left unmatched. CDR3 size: 16 residues. DNA of the CDR3: TGTGCCACCAGCAGAGATGTTACAGGGGGAAATTCACCCCTCCACTTT. Protein product: CATSRDVTGGNSPLHF. The full variable domain, its missing parts supplied by reference TRBV15 and TRBJ1-6, is DAMVIQNPRYQVTQFGKPVTLSCSQTLNHNVMYWYQQKSSQAPKLLFHYYDKDFNNEADTPDNFQSRRPNTSFCFLDIRSPGLGDTAMYLCATSRDVTGGNSPLHFGNGTRLTVT.

This sequence joins TRBV7-8 and TRBJ1-1, with 7 bases that match TRBD1. The V gene end was trimmed by 5 bases and the J gene end by 2 bases; junction bases not matched to a gene: 8. CDR3 length equals 15 residues. In germline, CDR1 is SGHVS, CDR2 FQNEAQ. This CDR3 reads CASSPHRDSNTEAFF. CDR3 sequence (DNA): TGTGCCAGCAGCCCGCACCGGGACAGCAACACTGAAGCTTTCTTT.

CDR3 coding DNA: TGTGCCTGGGCTGGACTAGCGGGAACCCTGCACGAGCAGTACTTC. This encodes CAWAGLAGTLHEQYF. V usage is TRBV30 and J usage is TRBJ2-7; 12 bases align to TRBD2. CDR1 is GTSNPN and CDR2 is SVGIG in the germline V gene (reference sequence). The V segment lost 5 bases and the J segment 5 bases; nucleotides outside the gene matches: 10. The CDR3 loop spans 15 amino acids. The full variable domain, its missing parts supplied by reference TRBV30 and TRBJ2-7, is SQTIHQWPATLVQPVGSPLSLECTVEGTSNPNLYWYRQAAGRGLQLLFYSVGIGQISSEVPQNLSASRPQDRQFILSSKKLLLSDSGFYLCAWAGLAGTLHEQYFGPGTRLTVT.

The genes are TRBV27 and TRBJ1-5; 7 bases match TRBD1. The CDR3 is made up of 15 amino acids. The germline V gene has CDR1 MNHEY and CDR2 SMNVEV (reference sequence). After removal of 2 bases from V and 5 bases from J, the junction contained 6 bases not matched to a gene. The CDR3 nucleotides read TGTGCCAGCAGTTTAAGGGGGCTGGGCGATCAGCCCCAGCATTTT. Amino acid sequence: CASSLRGLGDQPQHF.

CDR3 sequence reads: CASADRNTGELFF. The CDR3, as DNA: TGTGCCAGCGCGGACAGAAACACCGGGGAGCTGTTTTTT. The J gene is TRBJ2-2, the V gene TRBV6-5, with D perhaps TRBD1 (6 bases). With 8 bases removed from V and 2 bases from J, the gap between germline ends came to 9 bases. This CDR3 is built from 13 residues. Germline V CDR1 and CDR2: MNHEY, SVGAGI.

The genes are TRBV7-6 and TRBJ1-6, with D possibly matching TRBD1 (6 bases). This CDR3 has 15 amino acids. Germline V gene lookup returns CDR1 SGHVS and CDR2 FNYEAQ. Between the trimmed V and J ends, which lost 5 bases and 3 bases, there was a span of 11 bases. In DNA form, the CDR3 reads TGTGCCAGCAGCCGAAACAGGGACTATAATTCACCCCTCCACTTT. This gives the protein CASSRNRDYNSPLHF.

The chain recombines TRBV11-2 with TRBJ2-3, with TRBD1 identical over 8 bases. CDR3 size: 14 residues. CDR1 is SGHAT, CDR2 FQNNGV, per germline. Unmatched junction bases numbered 7, after V lost 7 bases and J lost 4 bases. The CDR3 region has the DNA TGTGCCAGCAACAGGGCAGGGGGCCCAGATACGCAGTATTTT. Amino acids: CASNRAGGPDTQYF.

The V call is TRBV30, the J call TRBJ2-7; 10 bases fit TRBD1. Per the germline V gene, CDR1 is GTSNPN and CDR2 is SVGIG (reference sequence). This CDR3 spans 16 amino acids. Losses at the gene ends were 4 bases for V and 1 base for J; bases not matched to a gene: 10. CDR3: CAWTRVGTGASYEQYF. CDR3 DNA: TGTGCCTGGACCCGAGTCGGGACAGGGGCATCCTACGAGCAGTACTTC.

The genes are TRBV19 and TRBJ1-1; D is undetermined. The CDR3 loop spans 13 amino acids. CDR1 is LNHDA, CDR2 SQIVND, per germline (reference sequence). Deletions cut 7 bases from V and 4 bases from J, with 13 bases between. In nucleotides, the CDR3 is TGTGCCAGTAATCGGGGATCGTTCACTGAAGCTTTCTTT. It is translated as CASNRGSFTEAFF.

The chain couples TRBV19 to TRBJ1-1; a weak D match, TRBD1 (5 bases). V dropped 10 bases and J dropped 0 bases, with 12 bases sitting between them. CDR1 and CDR2 (germline): LNHDA, SQIVND (reference sequence). The CDR3 sequence is 13 residues long. CDR3 bases: TGTGCCACCCGGGGGGGAGTGAACACTGAAGCTTTCTTT. Amino acids: CATRGGVNTEAFF.

This clone appeared a single time. CDR3 region: CAIRPSTSGDNEQFF. Here the CDR3 DNA reads TGTGCCATCAGGCCTTCGACTAGCGGGGACAATGAGCAGTTCTTC. This chain joins TRBV10-3 and TRBJ2-1; 11 bases map to TRBD2. The germline V gene encodes CDR1 ENHRY and CDR2 SYGVKD. CDR3 size: 15 residues. V was pared by 6 bases and J by 5 bases, with 6 bases of the junction left unmatched.

This clone came up once. The CDR3 coding sequence is TGCGCCAGCAGCTTGGCCTTGGGGGGGGATTCACCCCTCCACTTT. Translated: CASSLALGGDSPLHF. The V call is TRBV5-1, the J call TRBJ1-6; TRBD1 is a possible D gene (5 bases). Trimming stripped 0 bases from V and 8 bases from J, with 12 bases between. The CDR3 contains 15 residues. CDR1 and CDR2 (germline): SGHRS, YFSETQ. The variable domain in full, with the rest retrieved from reference TRBV5-1 and TRBJ1-6, is KAGVTQTPRYLIKTRGQQVTLSCSPISGHRSVSWYQQTPGQGLQFLFEYFSETQRNKGNFPGRFSGRQFSNSRSEMNVSTLELGDSALYLCASSLALGGDSPLHFGNGTRLTVT.

This clone has only a few counts. The rearrangement joins TRBV28 to TRBJ1-1, with D perhaps matching TRBD1 (5 bases). The V and J ends lost 6 bases and 0 bases respectively, with 8 bases between them. Germline V gives CDR1 MDHEN, CDR2 SYDVKM. The CDR3 covers 13 residues. CDR3 region: CASRTTVNTEAFF. CDR3 bases: TGTGCCAGCAGGACGACAGTGAACACTGAAGCTTTCTTT. Using reference TRBV28 and TRBJ1-1 for the parts outside the CDR3, the full variable domain is DVKVTQSSRYLVKRTGEKVFLECVQDMDHENMFWYRQDPGLGLRLIYFSYDVKMKEKGDIPEGYSVSREKKERFSLILESASTNQTSMYLCASRTTVNTEAFFGQGTRLTVV.

The chain joins TRBV19 to TRBJ2-5; D is possibly TRBD2 (5 bases). V shed 5 bases and J shed 1 base, with 11 bases lying between them. CDR3 length equals 14 residues. Germline-derived CDR1 and CDR2 are LNHDA and SQIVND (reference sequence). In nucleotides, the CDR3 is TGTGCCAGTAGTCAAGGAGGAAGCCAAGAGACCCAGTACTTC. Its translation is CASSQGGSQETQYF.

This rearrangement joins TRBV6-5 to TRBJ1-5; 12 nucleotides align to TRBD1. CDR3 length: 15 residues. Trimming removed 6 bases from V and 7 bases from J; junction bases left unmatched: 7. Germline CDR1 MNHEY, CDR2 SVGAGI. CDR3 sequence (DNA): TGTGCCAGCAGGCCCGGGACAGGGGGCGGACAGCCCCAGCATTTT. Translated: CASRPGTGGGQPQHF.

This chain joins TRBV27 and TRBJ2-7; 9 bases are shared with TRBD1. Trimming removed 0 bases from V and 4 bases from J; junction bases left unmatched: 7. Germline CDR1 MNHEY, CDR2 SMNVEV (reference sequence). The CDR3 is 16 residues long. CDR3 sequence reads: CASSLSRDRAPYEQYF. In nucleotides, the CDR3 is TGTGCCAGCAGTTTATCGAGGGACAGGGCCCCGTACGAGCAGTACTTC.